This TCR beta chain derives from a study of T cells in tumors after PD-1 blockade. Whole-study context: Peripheral blood samples averaged approximately 37,000 unique clonotypes and roughly 110,000 templates. General study points: Blood contained roughly two fifths of the tumor's TCR clonotypes.

CDR3 length: 13 residues. Germline V gene lookup returns CDR1 SGHRS and CDR2 YFSETQ. The V end lost 1 base, the J end lost 0 bases, and 4 bases lay between the germline ends. Comments on this clone: As yet, its antigen is unknown.

Using immunoSEQ multiplex PCR, the repertoire was profiled, and TCRdb retains in-frame clones only, with some absent. The table includes tens of thousands of clones, just under 80% detected once. The sequencing used PBMCs, collected before anti-PD-1 treatment. The sequence derives from a human donor with basal cell carcinoma. V usage is TRBV5-1 and J usage is TRBJ1-1; no definite D call. The CDR3 is CASSLRVNTEAFF. CDR3 nucleotide sequence: TGCGCCAGCAGCTTGAGGGTGAACACTGAAGCTTTCTTT.